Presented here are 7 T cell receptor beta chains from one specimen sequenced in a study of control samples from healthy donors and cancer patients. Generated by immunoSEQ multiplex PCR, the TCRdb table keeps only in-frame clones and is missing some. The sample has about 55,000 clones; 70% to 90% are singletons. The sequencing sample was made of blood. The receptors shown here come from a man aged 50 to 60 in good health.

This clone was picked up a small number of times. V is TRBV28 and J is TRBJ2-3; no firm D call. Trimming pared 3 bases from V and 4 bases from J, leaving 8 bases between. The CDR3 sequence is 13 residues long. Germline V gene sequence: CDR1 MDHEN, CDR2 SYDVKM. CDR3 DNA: TGTGCCAGCAGTTTCCTAGTCGCAGATACGCAGTATTTT. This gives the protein CASSFLVADTQYF.

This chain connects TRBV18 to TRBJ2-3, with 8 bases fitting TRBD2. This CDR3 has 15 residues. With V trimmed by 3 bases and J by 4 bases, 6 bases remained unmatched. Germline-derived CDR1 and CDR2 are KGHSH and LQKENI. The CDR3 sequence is CASSPPGLGADTQYF. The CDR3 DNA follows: TGTGCCAGCTCACCGCCGGGACTAGGTGCAGATACGCAGTATTTT. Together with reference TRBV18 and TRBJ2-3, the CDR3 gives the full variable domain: NAGVMQNPRHLVRRRGQEARLRCSPMKGHSHVYWYRQLPEEGLKFMVYLQKENIIDESGMPKERFSAEFPKEGPSILRIQQVVRGDSAAYFCASSPPGLGADTQYFGPGTRLTVL.

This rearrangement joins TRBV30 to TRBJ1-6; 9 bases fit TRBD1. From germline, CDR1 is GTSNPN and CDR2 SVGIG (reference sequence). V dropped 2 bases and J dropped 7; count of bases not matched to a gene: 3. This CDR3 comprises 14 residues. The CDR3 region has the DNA TGTGCCTGGAGTCCCGGGACAGGGAATTCACCCCTCCACTTT. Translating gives CAWSPGTGNSPLHF.

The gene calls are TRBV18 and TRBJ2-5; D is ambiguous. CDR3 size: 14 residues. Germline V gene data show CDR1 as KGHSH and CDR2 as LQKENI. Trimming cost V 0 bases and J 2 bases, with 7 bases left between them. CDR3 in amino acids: CASSPPMKQETQYF. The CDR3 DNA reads TGTGCCAGCTCACCACCGATGAAGCAAGAGACCCAGTACTTC. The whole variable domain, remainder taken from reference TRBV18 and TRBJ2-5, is NAGVMQNPRHLVRRRGQEARLRCSPMKGHSHVYWYRQLPEEGLKFMVYLQKENIIDESGMPKERFSAEFPKEGPSILRIQQVVRGDSAAYFCASSPPMKQETQYFGPGTRLLVL.

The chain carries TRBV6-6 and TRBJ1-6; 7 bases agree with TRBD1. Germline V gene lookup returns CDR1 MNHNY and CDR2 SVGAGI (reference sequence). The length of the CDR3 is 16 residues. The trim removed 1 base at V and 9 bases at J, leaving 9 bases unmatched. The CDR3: CASSYLRQGGSSPLHF. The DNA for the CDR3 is TGTGCCAGCAGTTACTTACGACAGGGAGGAAGTTCACCCCTCCACTTT.

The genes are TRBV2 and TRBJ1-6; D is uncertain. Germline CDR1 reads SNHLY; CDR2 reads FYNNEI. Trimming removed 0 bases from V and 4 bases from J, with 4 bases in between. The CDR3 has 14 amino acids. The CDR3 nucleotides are TGTGCCAGCAGTGAAGCGGTTTATAATTCACCCCTCCACTTT. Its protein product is CASSEAVYNSPLHF.

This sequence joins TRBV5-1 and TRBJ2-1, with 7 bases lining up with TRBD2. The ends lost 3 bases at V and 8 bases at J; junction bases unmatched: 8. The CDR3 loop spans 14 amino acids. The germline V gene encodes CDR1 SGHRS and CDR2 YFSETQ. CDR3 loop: CASSYRTSGDEQFF. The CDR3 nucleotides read TGCGCCAGCAGCTACCGGACTAGTGGCGATGAGCAGTTCTTC.